The present T cell receptor (beta chain) was sequenced within a study of blood T cell repertoires in COVID-19. The wider study: The United States, Italy and Spain supplied acute and convalescent COVID-19 samples.

The V gene's germline CDR1 is KGHDR and CDR2 SFDVKD. This CDR3 region has 14 residues. V was clipped by 6 bases and J by 5 bases, with 14 bases between them. TCRdb keeps only in-frame clones here, not all; method: immunoSEQ multiplex PCR. The sample has fewer than 500,000 clones; about 87% are singletons. The gene calls are TRBV24-1 and TRBJ2-3; D unclear. The sample was peripheral blood. This TCR was recovered from a man between 18 and 35 years old with COVID-19, enrolled during active disease. The CDR3 DNA follows: TGTGCCACCAGTTCGCCACGGGTCGGAGATACGCAGTATTTT. This encodes CATSSPRVGDTQYF.